This T cell receptor beta chain comes out of a study of shared clonotypes between healthy human individuals. Findings of the study overall: When naive CD4 clonotypes were compared across several donors, approximately 4.9% were shared. Incompleteness in sorted-subset sequencing, despite large depth, was shown by rarefaction.

Assay used: immunoSEQ multiplex PCR; TCRdb lists only in-frame clones, some missing. The sample holds about 550,000 clones, roughly 96% seen once. Terminally differentiated effector memory CD45RA+ cells were excluded from the naive CD8 cells, which were CD45RO-negative and positively selected for CCR7. As regards this clone: Its antigen remains unidentified.

The CDR3 is 15 amino acids. After removal of 7 bases from V and 0 bases from J, the junction contained 7 bases not matched to a gene. Germline CDR1 SEHNR, CDR2 FQNEAQ (reference sequence). What was sequenced was naive CD8+ T cells sorted from blood. This receptor was obtained from a woman aged 25 to 45 in good health. This sequence joins TRBV7-9 and TRBJ1-1; 8 bases are shared with TRBD1. The CDR3 coding sequence is TGTGCCAGCACCTCTCGGGACAGGATGAACACTGAAGCTTTCTTT. Amino acid sequence: CASTSRDRMNTEAFF.